This T cell receptor beta chain was sequenced in a study of T-cell reconstitution after alpha-beta-depleted transplantation in children. The CDR3 is 16 residues long. This clonotype was observed a few times. Preparation of the TCRbeta library involved a method that used unique molecular identifiers. TCRdb reprocessed the PCR reads via MiXCR and lists one record per CDR3 protein. The sample holds some 600,000 distinct CDR3 sequences, about 15% seen once. The source is a human donor who donated a stem cell graft to a child with acute myeloid leukemia. Sequencing used PBMCs from the stem cell graft donor, obtained from the stem cell graft. The chain links TRBV21-1 to TRBJ2-1; the table names TRBD1, a call not compared with the DNA. TRBV21-1 is a documented pseudogene. CDR3 nucleotides: TGTGCCAGCAGCAAAAGGGTCAGGGCCATCGTCAATGAGCAGTTCTTC. Residues: CASSKRVRAIVNEQFF.